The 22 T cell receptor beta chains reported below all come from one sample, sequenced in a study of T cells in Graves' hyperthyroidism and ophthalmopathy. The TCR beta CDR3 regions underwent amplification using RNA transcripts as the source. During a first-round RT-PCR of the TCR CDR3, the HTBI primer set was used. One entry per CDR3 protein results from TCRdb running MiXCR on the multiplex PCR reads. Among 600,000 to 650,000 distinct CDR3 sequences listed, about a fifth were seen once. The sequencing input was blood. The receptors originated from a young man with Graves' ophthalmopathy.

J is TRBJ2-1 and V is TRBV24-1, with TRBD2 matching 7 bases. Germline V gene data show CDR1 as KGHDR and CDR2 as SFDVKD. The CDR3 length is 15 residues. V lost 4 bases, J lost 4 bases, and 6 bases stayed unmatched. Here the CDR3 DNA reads TGTGCCACCAGTGACTCAGCGGGACTATACAATGAGCAGTTCTTC. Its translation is CATSDSAGLYNEQFF.

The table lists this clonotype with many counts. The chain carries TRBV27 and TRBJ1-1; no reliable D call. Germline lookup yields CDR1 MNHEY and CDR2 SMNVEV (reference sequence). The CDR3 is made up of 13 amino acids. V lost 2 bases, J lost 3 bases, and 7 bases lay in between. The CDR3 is CASSLGRHTEAFF. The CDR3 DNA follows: TGTGCCAGCAGTTTAGGACGGCACACTGAAGCTTTCTTT.

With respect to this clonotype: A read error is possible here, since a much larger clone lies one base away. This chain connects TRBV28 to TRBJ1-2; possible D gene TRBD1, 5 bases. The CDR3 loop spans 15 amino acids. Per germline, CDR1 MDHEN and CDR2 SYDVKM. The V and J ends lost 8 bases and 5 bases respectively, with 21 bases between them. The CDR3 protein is CASGYDRGVTYGYTF. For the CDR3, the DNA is TGTGCCAGCGGTTACGATAGGGGCGTGACATATGGCTACACCTTC.

In DNA form, the CDR3 reads TGTGCCAGCAGCTTTGATGCAGGGGGCACTGAAGCTTTCTTT. Translated, it gives CASSFDAGGTEAFF. This chain joins TRBV7-9 and TRBJ1-1; the match to TRBD1 covers 7 bases. CDR3 length equals 14 residues. Germline loops: CDR1 SEHNR, CDR2 FQNEAQ (reference sequence). Losses at the gene ends were 3 bases for V and 4 bases for J; bases not matched to a gene: 5. The full variable domain, completed using reference TRBV7-9 and TRBJ1-1, is DTGVSQNPRHKITKRGQNVTFRCDPISEHNRLYWYRQTLGQGPEFLTYFQNEAQLEKSRLLSDRFSAERPKGSFSTLEIQRTEQGDSAMYLCASSFDAGGTEAFFGQGTRLTVV.

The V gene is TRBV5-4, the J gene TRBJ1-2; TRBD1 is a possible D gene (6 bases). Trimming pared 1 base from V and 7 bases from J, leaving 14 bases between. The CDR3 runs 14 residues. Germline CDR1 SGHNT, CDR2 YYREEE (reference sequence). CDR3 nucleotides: TGTGCCAGCAGCTTGCAGGGGACTATGGGTGGCTACACCTTC. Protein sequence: CASSLQGTMGGYTF.

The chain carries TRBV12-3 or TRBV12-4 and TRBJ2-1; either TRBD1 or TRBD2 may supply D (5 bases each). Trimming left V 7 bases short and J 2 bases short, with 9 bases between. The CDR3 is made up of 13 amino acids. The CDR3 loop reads CASTEGTYNEQFF. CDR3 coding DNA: TGTGCCAGCACTGAGGGGACCTACAATGAGCAGTTCTTC.

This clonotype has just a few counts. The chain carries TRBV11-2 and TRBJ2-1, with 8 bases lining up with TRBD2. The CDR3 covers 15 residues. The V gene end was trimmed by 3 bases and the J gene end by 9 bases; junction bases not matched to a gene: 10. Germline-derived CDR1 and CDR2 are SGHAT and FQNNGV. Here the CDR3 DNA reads TGTGCCAGCAGCTTCGGGACTAGTTATGTCCGTGAGCAGTTCTTC. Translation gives CASSFGTSYVREQFF.

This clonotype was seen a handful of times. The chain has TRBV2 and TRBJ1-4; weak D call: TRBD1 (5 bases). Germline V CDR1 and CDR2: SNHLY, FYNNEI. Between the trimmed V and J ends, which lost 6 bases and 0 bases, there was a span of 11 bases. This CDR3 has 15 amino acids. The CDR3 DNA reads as TGTGCCAGCAGATCCGACAGAGCAACTAATGAAAAACTGTTTTTT. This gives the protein CASRSDRATNEKLFF.

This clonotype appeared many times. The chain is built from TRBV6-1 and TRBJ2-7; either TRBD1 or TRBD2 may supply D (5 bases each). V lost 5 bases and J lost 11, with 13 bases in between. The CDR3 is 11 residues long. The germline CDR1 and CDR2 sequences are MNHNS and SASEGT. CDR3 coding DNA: TGTGCCAGCAGTTTAGAGGGGCGAGAGTACTTC. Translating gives CASSLEGREYF.

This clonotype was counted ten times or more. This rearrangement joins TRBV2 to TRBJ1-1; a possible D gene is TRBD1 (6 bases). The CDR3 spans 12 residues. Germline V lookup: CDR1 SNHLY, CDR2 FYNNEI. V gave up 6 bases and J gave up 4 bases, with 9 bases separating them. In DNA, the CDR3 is TGTGCCAGCAGCGAGACAGGCACTGAAGCTTTCTTT. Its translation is CASSETGTEAFF. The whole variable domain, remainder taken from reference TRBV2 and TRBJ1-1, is EPEVTQTPSHQVTQMGQEVILRCVPISNHLYFYWYRQILGQKVEFLVSFYNNEISEKSEIFDDQFSVERPDGSNFTLKIRSTKLEDSAMYFCASSETGTEAFFGQGTRLTVV.

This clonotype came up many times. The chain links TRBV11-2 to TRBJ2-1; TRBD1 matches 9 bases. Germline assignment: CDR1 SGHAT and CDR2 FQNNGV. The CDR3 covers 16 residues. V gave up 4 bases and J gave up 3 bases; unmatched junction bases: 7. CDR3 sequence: CASSSLRDRDYNEQFF. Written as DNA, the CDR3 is TGTGCCAGCAGCTCCCTCCGGGACAGGGACTACAATGAGCAGTTCTTC.

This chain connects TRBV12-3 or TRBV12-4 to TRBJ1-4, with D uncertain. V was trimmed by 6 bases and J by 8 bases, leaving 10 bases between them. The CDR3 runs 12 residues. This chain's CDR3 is CASSHLTEKLFF. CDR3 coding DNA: TGTGCCAGCAGCCATCTCACGGAAAAACTGTTTTTT.

The CDR3 DNA sequence: TGTGCCAGCAGCTTGAACCCGGGACTAGTCGGAGATACGCAGTATTTT. This encodes CASSLNPGLVGDTQYF. The chain combines TRBV7-3 with TRBJ2-3, with 8 bases identical to TRBD2. Looked up from germline, CDR1 is SGHTA and CDR2 is FQGTGA. The CDR3 contains 16 residues. V dropped 3 bases and J dropped 5; count of bases not matched to a gene: 10.

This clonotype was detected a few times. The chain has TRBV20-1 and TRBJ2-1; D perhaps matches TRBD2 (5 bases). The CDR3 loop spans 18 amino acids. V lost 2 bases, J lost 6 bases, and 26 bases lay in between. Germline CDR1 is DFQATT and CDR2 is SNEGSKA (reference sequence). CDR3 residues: CSARPGGKDSQLVNEQFF. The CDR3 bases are TGCAGTGCTAGACCGGGCGGAAAGGACTCCCAATTGGTCAATGAGCAGTTCTTC.

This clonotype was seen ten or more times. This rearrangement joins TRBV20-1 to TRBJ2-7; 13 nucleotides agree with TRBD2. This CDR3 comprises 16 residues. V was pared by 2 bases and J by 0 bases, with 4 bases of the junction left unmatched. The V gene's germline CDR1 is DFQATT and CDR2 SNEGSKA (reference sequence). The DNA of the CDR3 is TGCAGTGCTAGACGAGGACTAGCGGGAGCCTCCTACGAGCAGTACTTC. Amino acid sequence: CSARRGLAGASYEQYF.

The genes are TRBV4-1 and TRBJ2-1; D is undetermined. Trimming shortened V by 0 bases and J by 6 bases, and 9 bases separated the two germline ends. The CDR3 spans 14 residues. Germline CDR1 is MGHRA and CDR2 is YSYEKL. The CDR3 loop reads CASSQEWKVNEQFF. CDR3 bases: TGCGCCAGCAGCCAAGAATGGAAGGTCAATGAGCAGTTCTTC.

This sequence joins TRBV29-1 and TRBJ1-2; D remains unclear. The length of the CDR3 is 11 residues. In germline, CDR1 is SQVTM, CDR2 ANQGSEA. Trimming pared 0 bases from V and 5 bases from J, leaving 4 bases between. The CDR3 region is CSVEDPYGYTF. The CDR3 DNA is TGCAGCGTTGAAGACCCATATGGCTACACCTTC.

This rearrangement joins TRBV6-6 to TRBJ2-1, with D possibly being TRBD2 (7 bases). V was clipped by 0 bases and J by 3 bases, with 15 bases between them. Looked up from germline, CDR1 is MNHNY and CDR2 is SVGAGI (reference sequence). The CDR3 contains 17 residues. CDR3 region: CASSYSSRGALYNEQFF. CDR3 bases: TGTGCCAGCAGTTACTCTTCTCGGGGGGCTCTCTACAATGAGCAGTTCTTC.

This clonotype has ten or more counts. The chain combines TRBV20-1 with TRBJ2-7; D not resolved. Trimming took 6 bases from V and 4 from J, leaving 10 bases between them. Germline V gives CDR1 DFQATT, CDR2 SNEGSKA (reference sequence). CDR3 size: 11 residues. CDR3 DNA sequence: TGCAGTGCCACCCCCACGTACGAGCAGTACTTC. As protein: CSATPTYEQYF.

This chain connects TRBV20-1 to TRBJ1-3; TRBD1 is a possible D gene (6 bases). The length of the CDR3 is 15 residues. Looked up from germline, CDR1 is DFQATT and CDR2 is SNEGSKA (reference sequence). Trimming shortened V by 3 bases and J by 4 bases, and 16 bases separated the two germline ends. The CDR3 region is CSARDPGTNGNTIYF. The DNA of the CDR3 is TGCAGTGCTAGGGATCCCGGGACAAACGGAAACACCATATATTTT.

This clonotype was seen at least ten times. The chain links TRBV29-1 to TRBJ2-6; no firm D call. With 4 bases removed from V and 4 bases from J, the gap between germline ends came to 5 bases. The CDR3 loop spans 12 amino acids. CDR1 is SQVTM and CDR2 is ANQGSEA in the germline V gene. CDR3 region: CSVAAGANVLTF. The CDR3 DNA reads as TGCAGCGTTGCAGCAGGGGCCAACGTCCTGACTTTC.

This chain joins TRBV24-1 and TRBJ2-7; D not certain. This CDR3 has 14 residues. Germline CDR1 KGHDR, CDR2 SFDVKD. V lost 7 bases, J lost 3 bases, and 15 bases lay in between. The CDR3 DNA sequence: TGTGCCACCAGCAGTCCCGGGCAAAACTACGAGCAGTACTTC. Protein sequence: CATSSPGQNYEQYF.